The 7 T cell receptor beta chains presented below share a single source sample, sequenced in a study of cytomegalovirus exposure and HLA in healthy donors. PCR amplification relied on 60 Vbeta primers (plus 13 Jbeta primers). TCRdb's table, derived via immunoSEQ multiplex PCR, lists solely in-frame clones and lacks some. The sample includes fewer than 250,000 clones, over 80% seen only once; the top ten take roughly 0.75%. The material sequenced was PBMCs. These receptors were obtained from a boy aged 2-15 years in good health and CMV-seronegative.

A note on this clone: Different DNA sequences within this sample yield the same CDR3. The chain recombines TRBV9 with TRBJ1-2; weak D call: TRBD1 (5 bases). Per the germline V gene, CDR1 is SGDLS and CDR2 is YYNGEE. The CDR3 loop spans 14 amino acids. Trimming left V 0 bases short and J 4 bases short, with 10 bases between. The CDR3 bases are TGTGCCAGCAGCGTAGAGGCAGGGTCCTATGGCTACACCTTC. Protein product: CASSVEAGSYGYTF.

V is TRBV5-4 and J is TRBJ1-2; D not resolved. From germline, CDR1 is SGHNT and CDR2 YYREEE (reference sequence). Trimming left V 1 base short and J 6 bases short, with 7 bases between. The CDR3 is made up of 12 amino acids. The CDR3 sequence: CASSLRQDGYTF. The CDR3 DNA follows: TGTGCCAGCAGCTTGCGGCAGGATGGCTACACCTTC.

The CDR3 region has the DNA TGTGCCAGCAGCCGCAGGGGGCAAGGCTATGGCTACACCTTC. Its protein product is CASSRRGQGYGYTF. V and J are TRBV5-6 and TRBJ1-2; 8 nucleotides agree with TRBD1. Germline-derived CDR1 and CDR2 are SGHDT and YYEEEE. This CDR3 contains 14 residues. V lost 4 bases to trimming and J lost 4 bases; unmatched junction nucleotides: 6.

The chain combines TRBV2 with TRBJ2-1, with D perhaps matching TRBD2 (6 bases). CDR1 and CDR2 (germline): SNHLY, FYNNEI. CDR3 length equals 11 residues. Trimming removed 8 bases at V and 15 bases at J, with 17 bases between. CDR3 protein: CASGVGSRPFF. The CDR3 DNA follows: TGTGCCAGCGGGGTCGGGAGTCGCCCGTTCTTC.

This clone was picked up a small number of times. The chain carries TRBV5-6 and TRBJ1-2; weak D call: TRBD1 (5 bases). The germline V gene encodes CDR1 SGHDT and CDR2 YYEEEE. Trimming shortened V by 0 bases and J by 6 bases, and 12 bases separated the two germline ends. The CDR3 is 14 amino acids. In DNA form, the CDR3 reads TGTGCCAGCAGCTTGGGCAGGGCAGGAGATGGCTACACCTTC. Translating gives CASSLGRAGDGYTF.

The chain combines TRBV2 with TRBJ2-7; TRBD2 matches 9 bases. V lost 6 bases to trimming and J lost 4 bases; unmatched junction nucleotides: 10. Germline loops: CDR1 SNHLY, CDR2 FYNNEI. The length of the CDR3 is 15 residues. CDR3 coding DNA: TGTGCCAGCAGCACCTCCGGGACTAGCATGTACGAGCAGTACTTC. It encodes CASSTSGTSMYEQYF. Using reference TRBV2 and TRBJ2-7 for the parts outside the CDR3, the full variable domain is EPEVTQTPSHQVTQMGQEVILRCVPISNHLYFYWYRQILGQKVEFLVSFYNNEISEKSEIFDDQFSVERPDGSNFTLKIRSTKLEDSAMYFCASSTSGTSMYEQYFGPGTRLTVT.

V is TRBV5-5 and J is TRBJ1-2, with D hard to call. Trimming took off 0 bases at V and 1 base at J, with 10 bases between the two ends. Germline V CDR1 and CDR2: SGHKS, YYEKEE (reference sequence). This CDR3 comprises 15 residues. In DNA, the CDR3 is TGTGCCAGCAGCTTGGCCCCGTCCTATAACTATGGCTACACCTTC. Translation: CASSLAPSYNYGYTF.